This T cell receptor beta chain emerged from a study of blood T cell repertoires in COVID-19. This clone was seen only once. Here immunoSEQ multiplex PCR was the method, and the copy in TCRdb shows in-frame clones only, minus some. The table has over 200,000 clones, more than 80% seen once; the top ten hold over 2%. Unmatched junction bases numbered 4, after V lost 2 bases and J lost 7 bases. This CDR3 spans 14 amino acids. Germline CDR1 is LNHDA and CDR2 is SQIVND (reference sequence). The sequence was collected from a man aged 25-45 years who had recovered from COVID-19. The chain couples TRBV19 to TRBJ1-5; 8 bases are a match to TRBD1. The sample consisted of peripheral blood. The CDR3: CASSIPGQGQPQHF. CDR3 nucleotides: TGTGCCAGTAGTATACCCGGACAGGGCCAGCCCCAGCATTTT.